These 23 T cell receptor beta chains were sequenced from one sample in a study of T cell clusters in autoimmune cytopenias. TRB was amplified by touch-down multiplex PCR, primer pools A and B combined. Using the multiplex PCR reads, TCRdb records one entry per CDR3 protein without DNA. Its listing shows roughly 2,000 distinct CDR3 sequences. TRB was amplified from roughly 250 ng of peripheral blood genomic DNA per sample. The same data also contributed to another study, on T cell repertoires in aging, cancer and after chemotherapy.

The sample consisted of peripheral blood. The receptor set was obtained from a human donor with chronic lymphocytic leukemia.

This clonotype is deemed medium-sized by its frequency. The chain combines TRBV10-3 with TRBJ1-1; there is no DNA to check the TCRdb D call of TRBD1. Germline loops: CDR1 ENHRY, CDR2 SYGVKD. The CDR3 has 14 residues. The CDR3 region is CAISPGQGNTEAFF.

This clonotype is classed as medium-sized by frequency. CDR3 in amino acids: CAWSHLGARDNEQFF. V and J are TRBV30 and TRBJ2-1; TCRdb's D call of TRBD1 is untestable without DNA. The CDR3 sequence is 15 residues long. Looked up from germline, CDR1 is GTSNPN and CDR2 is SVGIG (reference sequence). The full variable domain, completed using reference TRBV30 and TRBJ2-1, is SQTIHQWPATLVQPVGSPLSLECTVEGTSNPNLYWYRQAAGRGLQLLFYSVGIGQISSEVPQNLSASRPQDRQFILSSKKLLLSDSGFYLCAWSHLGARDNEQFFGPGTRLTVL.

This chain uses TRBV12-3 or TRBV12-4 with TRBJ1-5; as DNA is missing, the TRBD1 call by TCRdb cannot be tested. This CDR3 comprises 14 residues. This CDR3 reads CASTRTGGNQPQHF.

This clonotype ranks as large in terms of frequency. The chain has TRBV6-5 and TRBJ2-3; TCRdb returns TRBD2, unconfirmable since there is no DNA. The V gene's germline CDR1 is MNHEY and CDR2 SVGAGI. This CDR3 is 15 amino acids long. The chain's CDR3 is CASSYPTHGGDTQYF.

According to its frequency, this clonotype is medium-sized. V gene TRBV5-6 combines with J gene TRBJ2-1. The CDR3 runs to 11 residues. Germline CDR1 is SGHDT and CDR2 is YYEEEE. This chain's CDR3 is CASSANNEQFF.

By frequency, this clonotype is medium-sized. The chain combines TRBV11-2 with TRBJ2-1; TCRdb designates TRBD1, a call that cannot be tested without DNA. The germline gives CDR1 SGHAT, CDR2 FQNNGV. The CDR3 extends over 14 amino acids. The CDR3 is CASSFGTGWKQQFF.

CDR3 sequence reads: CASSLDREDEQFF. The genes are TRBV11-2 and TRBJ2-1; the D gene TCRdb calls, TRBD1, cannot be checked with no DNA. The CDR3 is 13 residues long. Germline values: CDR1 SGHAT, CDR2 FQNNGV.

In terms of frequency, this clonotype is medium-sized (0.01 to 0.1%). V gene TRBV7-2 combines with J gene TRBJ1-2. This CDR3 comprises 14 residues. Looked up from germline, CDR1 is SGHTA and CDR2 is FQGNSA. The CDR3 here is CASSLGPESYGYTF.

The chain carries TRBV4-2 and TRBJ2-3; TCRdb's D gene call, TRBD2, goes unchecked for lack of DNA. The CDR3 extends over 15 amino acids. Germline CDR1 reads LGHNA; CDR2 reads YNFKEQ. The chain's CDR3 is CASSPSSNEGDTQYF.

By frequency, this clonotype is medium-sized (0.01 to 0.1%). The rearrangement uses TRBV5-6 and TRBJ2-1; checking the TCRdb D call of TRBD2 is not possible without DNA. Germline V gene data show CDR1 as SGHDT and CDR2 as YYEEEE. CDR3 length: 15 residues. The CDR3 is CASTLAGGGLSGQFF.

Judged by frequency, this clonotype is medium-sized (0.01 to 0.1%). The CDR3 spells CAISRTEAGYTF. V is TRBV10-3 and J is TRBJ1-2; the TCRdb call, TRBD1, lacks DNA for checking. The CDR3 is 12 residues long. CDR1 is ENHRY, CDR2 SYGVKD, per germline.

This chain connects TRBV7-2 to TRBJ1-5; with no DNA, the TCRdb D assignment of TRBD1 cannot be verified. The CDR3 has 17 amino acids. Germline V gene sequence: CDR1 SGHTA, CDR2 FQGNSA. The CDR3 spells CASSSNPWGQGGQPQHF. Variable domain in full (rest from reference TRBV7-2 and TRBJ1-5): GAGVSQSPSNKVTEKGKDVELRCDPISGHTALYWYRQSLGQGLEFLIYFQGNSAPDKSGLPSDRFSAERTGGSVSTLTIQRTQQEDSAVYLCASSSNPWGQGGQPQHFGDGTRLSIL.

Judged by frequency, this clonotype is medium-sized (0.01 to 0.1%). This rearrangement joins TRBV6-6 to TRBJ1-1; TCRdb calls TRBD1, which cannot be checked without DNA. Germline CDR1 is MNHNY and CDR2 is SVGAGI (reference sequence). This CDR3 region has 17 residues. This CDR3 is CASSYSGFQGLNTEAFF.

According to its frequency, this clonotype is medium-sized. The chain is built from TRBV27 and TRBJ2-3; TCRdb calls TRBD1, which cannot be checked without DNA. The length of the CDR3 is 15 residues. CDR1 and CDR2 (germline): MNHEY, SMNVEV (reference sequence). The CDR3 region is CARLPGQGSTDTQYF.

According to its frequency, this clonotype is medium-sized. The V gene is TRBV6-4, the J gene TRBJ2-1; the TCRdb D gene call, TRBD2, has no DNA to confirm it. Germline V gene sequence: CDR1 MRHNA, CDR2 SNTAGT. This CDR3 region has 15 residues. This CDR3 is CASSDSLAGNNEQFF.

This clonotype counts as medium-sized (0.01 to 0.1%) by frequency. CDR3 residues: CASSYGQGSYNEQFF. The J gene is TRBJ2-1, the V gene TRBV7-9. The CDR3 spans 15 residues. CDR1 SEHNR and CDR2 FQNEAQ come from the germline V gene (reference sequence).

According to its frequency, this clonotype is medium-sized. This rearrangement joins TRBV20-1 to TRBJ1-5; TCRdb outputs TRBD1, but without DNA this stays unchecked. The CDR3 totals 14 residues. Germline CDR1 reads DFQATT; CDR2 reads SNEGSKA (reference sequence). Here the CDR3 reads CSASYRGKNQPQHF.

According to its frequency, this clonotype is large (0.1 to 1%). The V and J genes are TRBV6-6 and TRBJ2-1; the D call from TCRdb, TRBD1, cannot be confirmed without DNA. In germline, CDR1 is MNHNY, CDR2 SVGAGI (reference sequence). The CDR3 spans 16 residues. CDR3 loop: CASSYTDRGGRNEQFF.

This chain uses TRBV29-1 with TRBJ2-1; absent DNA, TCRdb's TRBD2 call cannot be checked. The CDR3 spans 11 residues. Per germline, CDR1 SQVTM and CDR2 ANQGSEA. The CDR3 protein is CSVGGYDEQFF.

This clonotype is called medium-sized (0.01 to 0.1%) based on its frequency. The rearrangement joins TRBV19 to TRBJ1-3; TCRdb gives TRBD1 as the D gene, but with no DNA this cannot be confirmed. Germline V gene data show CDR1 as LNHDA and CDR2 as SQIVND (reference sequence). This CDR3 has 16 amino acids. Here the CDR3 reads CASGGGAVFSGNTIYF.

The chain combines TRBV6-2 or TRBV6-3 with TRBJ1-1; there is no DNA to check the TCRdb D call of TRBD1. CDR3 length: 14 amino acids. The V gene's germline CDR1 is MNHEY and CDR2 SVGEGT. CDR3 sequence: CASSYGGAMAEAFF.

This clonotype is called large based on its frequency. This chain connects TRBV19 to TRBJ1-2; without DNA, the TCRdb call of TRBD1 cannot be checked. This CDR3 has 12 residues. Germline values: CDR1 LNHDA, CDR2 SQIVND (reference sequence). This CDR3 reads CASSMPLYGYTF.

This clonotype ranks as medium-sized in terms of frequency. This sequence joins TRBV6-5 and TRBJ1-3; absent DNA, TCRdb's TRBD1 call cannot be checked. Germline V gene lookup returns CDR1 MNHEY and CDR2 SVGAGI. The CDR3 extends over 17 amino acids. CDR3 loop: CASSYSRGWDVGNTIYF.